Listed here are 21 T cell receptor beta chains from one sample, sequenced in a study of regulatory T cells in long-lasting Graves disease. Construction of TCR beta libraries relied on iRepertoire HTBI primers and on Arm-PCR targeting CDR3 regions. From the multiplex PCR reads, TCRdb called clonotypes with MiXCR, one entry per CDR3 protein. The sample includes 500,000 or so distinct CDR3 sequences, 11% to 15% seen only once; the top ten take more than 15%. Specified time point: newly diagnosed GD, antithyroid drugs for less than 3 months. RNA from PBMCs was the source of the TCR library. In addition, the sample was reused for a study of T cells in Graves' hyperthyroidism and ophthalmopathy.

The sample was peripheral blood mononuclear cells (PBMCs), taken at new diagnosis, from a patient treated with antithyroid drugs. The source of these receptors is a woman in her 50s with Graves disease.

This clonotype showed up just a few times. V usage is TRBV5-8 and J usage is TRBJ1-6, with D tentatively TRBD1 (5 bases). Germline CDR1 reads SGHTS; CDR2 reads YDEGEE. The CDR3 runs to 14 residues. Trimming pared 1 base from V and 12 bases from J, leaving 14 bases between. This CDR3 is CASSLSQGVLPLHF. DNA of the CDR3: TGTGCCAGCAGCTTGTCTCAGGGAGTATTACCCCTCCACTTT. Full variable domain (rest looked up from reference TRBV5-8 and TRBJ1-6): EAGVTQSPTHLIKTRGQQATLRCSPISGHTSVYWYQQALGLGLQFLLWYDEGEERNRGNFPPRFSGRQFPNYSSELNVNALELEDSALYLCASSLSQGVLPLHFGNGTRLTVT.

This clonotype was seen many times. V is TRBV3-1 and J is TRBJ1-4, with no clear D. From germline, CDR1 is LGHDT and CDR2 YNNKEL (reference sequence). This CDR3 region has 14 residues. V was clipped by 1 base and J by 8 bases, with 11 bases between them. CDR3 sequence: CASSQGRSSEKLFF. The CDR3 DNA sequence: TGTGCCAGCAGCCAAGGCAGATCAAGCGAAAAACTGTTTTTT.

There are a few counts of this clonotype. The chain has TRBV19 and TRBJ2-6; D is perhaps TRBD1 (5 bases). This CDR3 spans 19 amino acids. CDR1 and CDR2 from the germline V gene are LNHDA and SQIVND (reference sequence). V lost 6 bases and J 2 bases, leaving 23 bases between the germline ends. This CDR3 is CASRRSIGQALAGANVLTF. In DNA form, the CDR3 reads TGTGCCAGTAGACGATCCATTGGACAAGCACTGGCTGGGGCCAACGTCCTGACTTTC.

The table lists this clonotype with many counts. In DNA, the CDR3 is TGCAGTGCTAGAACTGACAGGGTGAACACTGAAGCTTTCTTT. Encoded protein: CSARTDRVNTEAFF. The chain links TRBV20-1 to TRBJ1-1, with 7 bases aligning to TRBD1. Germline V gives CDR1 DFQATT, CDR2 SNEGSKA (reference sequence). The J segment lost 0 bases and the V segment lost 2 bases, leaving 3 bases of the junction unmatched. The CDR3 runs 14 residues.

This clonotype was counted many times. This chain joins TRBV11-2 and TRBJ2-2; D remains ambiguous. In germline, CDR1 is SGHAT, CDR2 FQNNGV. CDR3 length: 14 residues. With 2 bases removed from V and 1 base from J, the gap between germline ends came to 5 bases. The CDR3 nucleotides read TGTGCCAGCAGCTTAATGAGGAACACCGGGGAGCTGTTTTTT. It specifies CASSLMRNTGELFF.

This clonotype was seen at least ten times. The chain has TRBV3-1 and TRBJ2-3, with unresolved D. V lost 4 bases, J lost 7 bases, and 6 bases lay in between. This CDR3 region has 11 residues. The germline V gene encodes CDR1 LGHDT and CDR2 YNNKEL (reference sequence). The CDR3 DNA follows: TGTGCCAGCAGCCGGAGAAATACGCAGTATTTT. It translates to CASSRRNTQYF.

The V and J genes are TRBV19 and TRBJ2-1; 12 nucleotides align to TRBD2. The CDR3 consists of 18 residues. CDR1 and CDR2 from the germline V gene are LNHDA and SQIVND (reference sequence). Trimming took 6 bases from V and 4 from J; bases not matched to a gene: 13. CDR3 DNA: TGTGCCAGTAGGGTTCCGGGACTAGCGGGCGGTTCATACAATGAGCAGTTCTTC. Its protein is CASRVPGLAGGSYNEQFF.

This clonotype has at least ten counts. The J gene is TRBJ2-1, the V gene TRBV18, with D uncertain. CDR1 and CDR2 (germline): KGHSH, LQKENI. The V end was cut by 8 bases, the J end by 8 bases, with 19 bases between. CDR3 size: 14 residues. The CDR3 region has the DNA TGTGCCAGCCGCGGACCTCCCCCGGGCGATGAGCAGTTCTTC. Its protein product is CASRGPPPGDEQFF.

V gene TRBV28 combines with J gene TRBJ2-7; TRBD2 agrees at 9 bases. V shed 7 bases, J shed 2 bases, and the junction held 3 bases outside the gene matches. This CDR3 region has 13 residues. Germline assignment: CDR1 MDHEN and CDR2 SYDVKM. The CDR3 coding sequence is TGTGCCAGCATGACTAGCGGCACCTACGAGCAGTACTTC. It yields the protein CASMTSGTYEQYF.

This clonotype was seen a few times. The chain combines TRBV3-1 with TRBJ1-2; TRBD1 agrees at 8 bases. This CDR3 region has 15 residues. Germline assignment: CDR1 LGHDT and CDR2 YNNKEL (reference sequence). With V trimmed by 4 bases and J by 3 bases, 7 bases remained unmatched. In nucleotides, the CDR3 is TGTGCCAGCAGCCCGGGACAGGCTTCTTACTATGGCTACACCTTC. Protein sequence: CASSPGQASYYGYTF.

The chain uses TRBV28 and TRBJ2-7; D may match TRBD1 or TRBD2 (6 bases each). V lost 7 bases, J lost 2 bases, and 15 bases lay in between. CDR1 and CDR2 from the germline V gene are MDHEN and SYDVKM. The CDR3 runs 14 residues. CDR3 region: CASIKGGLAYEQYF. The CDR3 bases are TGTGCCAGCATCAAAGGGGGACTGGCCTACGAGCAGTACTTC.

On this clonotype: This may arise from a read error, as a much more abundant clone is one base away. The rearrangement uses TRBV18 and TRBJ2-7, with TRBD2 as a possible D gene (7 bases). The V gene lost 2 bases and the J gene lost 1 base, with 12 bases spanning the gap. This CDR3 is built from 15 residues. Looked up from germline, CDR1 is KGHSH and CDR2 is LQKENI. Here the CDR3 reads CASSPWGGKSYEQYF. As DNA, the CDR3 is TGTGCCAGCTCACCATGGGGGGGCAAATCCTACGAGCAGTACTTC.

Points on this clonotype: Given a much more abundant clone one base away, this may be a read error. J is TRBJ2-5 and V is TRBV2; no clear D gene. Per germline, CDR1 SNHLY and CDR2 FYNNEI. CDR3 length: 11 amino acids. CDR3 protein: CACSDRETQYF. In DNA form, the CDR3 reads TGTGCCTGCAGTGATAGGGAGACCCAGTACTTC.

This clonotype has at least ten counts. CDR3 sequence (DNA): TGTGCCAGCAGCAAAGATCCGTACACTGAAGCTTTCTTT. Protein product: CASSKDPYTEAFF. J is TRBJ1-1 and V is TRBV7-8; D remains ambiguous. The V end lost 5 bases, the J end lost 3 bases, and 10 bases lay between the germline ends. Germline V gene data show CDR1 as SGHVS and CDR2 as FQNEAQ. The CDR3 is 13 residues long. The whole variable domain, filled in from reference TRBV7-8 and TRBJ1-1, reads GAGVSQSPRYKVAKRGQDVALRCDPISGHVSLFWYQQALGQGPEFLTYFQNEAQLDKSGLPSDRFFAERPEGSVSTLKIQRTQQEDSAVYLCASSKDPYTEAFFGQGTRLTVV.

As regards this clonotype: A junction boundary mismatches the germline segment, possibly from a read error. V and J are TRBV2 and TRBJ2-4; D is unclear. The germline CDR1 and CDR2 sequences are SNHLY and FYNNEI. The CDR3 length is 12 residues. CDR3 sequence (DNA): TGTGTCAGCAGTGTTTGGGAAAACATTCAGTACTTC. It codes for CVSSVWENIQYF.

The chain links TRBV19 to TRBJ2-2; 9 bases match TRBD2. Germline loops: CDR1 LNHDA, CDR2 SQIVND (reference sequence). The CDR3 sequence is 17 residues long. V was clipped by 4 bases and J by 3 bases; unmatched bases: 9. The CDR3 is CASSSLSGSADTGELFF. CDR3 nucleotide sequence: TGTGCCAGTAGTAGCCTTAGCGGGAGCGCTGACACCGGGGAGCTGTTTTTT.

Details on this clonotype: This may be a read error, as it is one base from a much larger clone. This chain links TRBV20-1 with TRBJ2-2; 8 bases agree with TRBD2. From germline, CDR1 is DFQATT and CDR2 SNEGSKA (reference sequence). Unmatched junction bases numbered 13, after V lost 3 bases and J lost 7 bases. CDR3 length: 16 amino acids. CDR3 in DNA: TGCAGTGCTAGGAGGCTAGCGGGCGGACGGGTCGGGGAGCTGTTTTTT. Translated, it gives CSARRLAGGRVGELFF.

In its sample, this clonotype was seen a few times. The CDR3 spells CSYNREIQETQYF. The CDR3 region has the DNA TGCAGCTACAACAGGGAGATCCAAGAGACCCAGTACTTC. The chain combines TRBV29-1 with TRBJ2-5; possible D gene TRBD1, 6 bases. Germline lookup yields CDR1 SQVTM and CDR2 ANQGSEA. V was clipped by 8 bases and J by 1 base, with 14 bases between them. This CDR3 spans 13 amino acids.

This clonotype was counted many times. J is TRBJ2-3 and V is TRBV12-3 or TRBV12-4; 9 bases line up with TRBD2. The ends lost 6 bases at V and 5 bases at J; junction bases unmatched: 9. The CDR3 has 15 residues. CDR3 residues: CASSSPGLAEDTQYF. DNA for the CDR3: TGTGCCAGCAGCTCCCCGGGACTAGCAGAAGATACGCAGTATTTT.

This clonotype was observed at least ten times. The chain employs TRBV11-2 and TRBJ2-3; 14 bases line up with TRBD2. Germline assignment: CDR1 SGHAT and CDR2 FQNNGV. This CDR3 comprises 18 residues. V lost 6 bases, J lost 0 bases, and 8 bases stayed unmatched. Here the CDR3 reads CASRPGTSGRPSTDTQYF. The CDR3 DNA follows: TGTGCCAGCAGACCCGGGACTAGCGGGAGACCTAGCACAGATACGCAGTATTTT.

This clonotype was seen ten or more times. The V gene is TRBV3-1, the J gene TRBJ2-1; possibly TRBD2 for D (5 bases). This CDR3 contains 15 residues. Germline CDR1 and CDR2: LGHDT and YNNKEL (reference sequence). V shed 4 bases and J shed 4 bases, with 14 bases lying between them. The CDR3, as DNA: TGTGCCAGCAGCCGCGAGCGGACCACGTACAATGAGCAGTTCTTC. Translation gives CASSRERTTYNEQFF.